The T cell receptor beta chain described here comes from a study of blood T cell repertoires in COVID-19. As for the study in general: The analysed material was cDNA or gDNA that came from T cells, B-cell-depleted T cells, or PBMCs.

Sequencing was performed with immunoSEQ multiplex PCR; in TCRdb, only in-frame clones are kept and a portion is missing. The sample shows roughly 500,000 clones, 75% to 90% of them seen only once. The CDR3 runs to 15 residues. The V gene end was trimmed by 6 bases and the J gene end by 8 bases; junction bases not matched to a gene: 12. From germline, CDR1 is MNHEY and CDR2 SMNVEV (reference sequence). This clone has a single count. This chain links TRBV27 with TRBJ2-1; TRBD1 matches at 8 bases. The material sequenced was peripheral blood. The sequence derives from a man aged 18 to 30 with COVID-19, enrolled during active disease. The CDR3 reads CASSPIVTGVDEQFF. In DNA form, the CDR3 reads TGTGCCAGCAGCCCCATTGTGACAGGGGTTGATGAGCAGTTCTTC.